This section outlines one TCR beta chain sequence together with its context. It has no known antigen specificity. Base quality data are lacking; no much larger clone is found one base away. Library prep was done by the immunoSEQ multiplex PCR assay. A mixture of 60 forward primers for TCR Vbeta segments and 13 reverse primers for TCR Jbeta segments was used in the multiplex PCR. A multiplex PCR assay on genomic DNA amplified the CDR3 region of rearranged TCR beta genes. The amplified TCR beta libraries were sequenced on the Illumina HiSeq System as 87-base-pair reads. On the authors' methods: Across the 500 to 850 repertoires, a later analysis counted about 81 million unique TCR beta chains, 9 million to 14 million of which were shared by at least two donors. A nearest-neighbor algorithm error-corrected the raw reads and collapsed the reads into unique sequences, merging closely related sequences to remove PCR and sequencing errors. V, D and J gene segments were assigned by aligning CDR3 sequences to IMGT reference sequences. For a sequence to be retained, a match of at least six nucleotides to both a V gene segment and a J gene segment was required. Rearrangements were called productive when the CDR3 lacked stop codons and stayed in frame with V and J; all others were non-productive. Following IMGT convention, CDR3 was defined as the stretch from the second conserved V-encoded cysteine up to the conserved J-encoded phenylalanine. In an earlier analysis of around 600 of the donors, sequences lacking an unambiguous match to a single V gene segment were excluded. In an earlier analysis of several hundred of the donors, V segments were called functional above 56.7% productive rearrangements and were called segregating when the between-donor standard deviation exceeded 5%. A statistical classification framework was built for diagnosing cytomegalovirus status from the catalog of TCR beta chain sequences. In a later analysis, V and J genes were assigned by comparing TCR nucleotide sequences against IMGT/GENE-DB human TR gene sequences. The TCRdist pipeline was used in a later analysis to assign CDR3 sequences and most-parsimonious VDJ recombination scenarios. A later analysis defined each TCR beta chain by its CDR3 amino acid sequence plus V-gene family, and excluded reads lacking a unique V-gene family. To address suspected cross-contamination and a sequencing artifact, a later analysis removed 592 highly shared, low-generation-probability nucleotide sequences. In a later analysis, a clonal expansion index was calculated for each public chain from normalized within-repertoire ranks of inferred template counts. In a later analysis, generation probabilities were computed using a VDJ recombination model fitted to out-of-frame rearrangements, and the results were checked against IGoR. In a later analysis, hypergeometric tests were used to score TCR-TCR, TCR-HLA and TCR-CMV co-occurrence, with a repertoire-size bias correction applied to TCR pairs. False discovery rates were estimated in a later analysis by permuting HLA or CMV assignments 20 times. A later analysis grouped co-occurring TCRs with DBSCAN, adding TCRdist sequence similarity when clustering within HLA-allele-positive subsets. For co-occurrence clustering, repertoires with fewer than 30,000 or more than 120,000 public chains were excluded, along with roughly 5 repertoires with anomalous nucleotide sharing. TCRdb obtained this table from immuneACCESS and retained in-frame rearrangements with V and J assigned. These tables miss some clones; where compared with another copy, unresolved V genes account for less than half of the shortfall, and the remainder is unexplained. V and J calls and clone size follow that table, whereas D and trimming were derived from the DNA. For this sample there are 120,000 to 150,000 clones; approximately 79% appear just once. Together, the top ten hold more than 0.95% of the sample.

These data are taken from a study of cytomegalovirus exposure and HLA in healthy donors listed by TCRdb under 2017. Regarding the research as a whole: An earlier analysis of 587 of the donors reported approximately 300 Gb of sequence data and roughly 100 million unique TCR beta sequences from roughly 180 million T cells. Alongside the repertoire data, information on donor age, sex, ethnicity and CMV serostatus was compiled. Among about 390 genotyped donors of the cohort, an average of 235,054 unique TCR beta nucleotide sequences were sequenced per donor, around 20% of them non-productive. Rather than drawing on any new phenotypic data, the later analysis identified candidate immune exposures from TCR beta sequences and the way those sequences occurred across donors. All discovery cohort repertoires had been generated using a single sequencing platform. The study aimed to test whether signatures of past pathogen exposure could be identified by cataloging public T cell receptors. Of the approximately 400 genotyped donors, 65% to 90% fell in the genetic ancestry cluster associated with self-reported Caucasian donors. Both class I and class II loci were covered by HLA typing, at four-digit resolution. In a later genetic analysis, genome-wide SNP genotypes for about three fifths of the 666 donors were used, and that subset was treated as a discovery cohort. To decide whether each TCR beta V gene segment behaved as functional or pseudogenic, an earlier analysis of nearly 600 of the donors relied on high-throughput TCR beta sequencing. A later analysis re-examined previously published TCR beta repertoires from more than 550 donors and added high-resolution HLA genotyping to investigate patterns of TCR occurrence. Besides the first cohort of hundreds of subjects, a separate validation cohort made up of 95 to 150 different subjects was used. Typing coverage differed by locus: A, B, C, DRB1 and DQB1 were typed in about 620-640 donors, DQA1 in 522, DPA1 in over 600, and DPB1 in approximately 450. The study combined high-throughput TCR immunosequencing, statistical association of individual TCRs with disease status, and machine learning to predict cytomegalovirus infection status. Several DR-DQ haplotypes were treated as single units for association and clustering because of strong linkage in the cohort. The study used immunosequencing to profile the T cell repertoires of around 600 subjects and linked those repertoires to cytomegalovirus serostatus. About 310 gigabases of sequencing data and 80 million or so unique TCR sequences were included in an early release covering 500 to 750 HLA-typed donors. Study-wide conclusions, independent of this receptor: A cluster of highly shared sequence variants was judged likely to represent a technical artifact of the sequencing pipeline. Correlated functional status among segregating V segments might reflect linkage disequilibrium, but an unknown experimental factor could not be ruled out. Presence/absence analyses assumed roughly uniform sequencing depth across donors, an assumption that may not hold. The cohort was sequenced for TCR beta chains only, and without alpha or paired-chain data the features that could be detected were limited. Most TCR sequences were seen in very few donors, while some public TCRs were found in many individuals. Because the 87-base-pair reads could not distinguish some IMGT-functional V segments, including TRBV6-2 and TRBV6-3, those segments were excluded. Because counts were too low, seventeen rarely observed V segments, including chromosome 9 orphons, were excluded from the earlier analysis of 500 to 700 of the donors. Three of the identified cytomegalovirus-associated TCR beta chains were confirmed in vitro to be specific for cytomegalovirus antigens. Strong co-occurrence of HLA alleles, especially DR and DQ, made assigning TCR associations to individual alleles difficult. HLA typing was unavailable for some donors at each locus, so association tests used only the typed subset. In a later analysis, the rate of TCR association differed among HLA loci, with DRB1 alleles having the most associated TCRs and HLA-C alleles having the fewest. A further reported finding was that TCR beta sequences accurately predicted the HLA-A and HLA-B alleles for most subjects in the first cohort. Broadly in line with IMGT annotations, most TCR beta V segments showed up in productive rearrangements about 90% or about 30% of the time in an earlier analysis of 587 of the donors. A later analysis reported that several top co-occurrence clusters appeared linked to parvovirus B19, influenza, CMV and Epstein-Barr virus. The authors suggested that the approach could potentially be extended to other disease states and immunological phenotypes. In a later genetic analysis, a missense DCLRE1C variant was associated with V-gene and J-gene trimming of TCR beta chains, and the association was replicated in an independent cohort. A later analysis associated 15,000 to 20,000 TCR beta sequences with specific HLA alleles at a false discovery rate of 0.05. A total of 150 or so TCR beta chains were listed by the study as associated with cytomegalovirus. A later analysis found that HLA-associated TCR beta chains were more clonally expanded and had lower generation probabilities than equally common non-associated chains. In a later genetic analysis, fewer N-insertions in productive TCRs were reported among donors in an Asian-associated ancestry cluster than the roughly 700-donor mean. According to a later analysis, most CMV-associated TCR beta chains appeared to be HLA-restricted, and the HLA associations seemed to be driven largely by CMV exposure. Immune exposure information for the cohort was limited to CMV serostatus. The classifier was reported to diagnose cytomegalovirus status with high specificity and sensitivity in both the original cohort and the validation cohort.

The germline V gene sets CDR1 to SGHRS and CDR2 to YFSETQ. The CDR3 runs 12 residues from the cysteine to the phenylalanine. The CDR3 DNA has 36 bases and is translated from base 1. V drops 1 base and J drops 5 bases, leaving 6 bases in between. The cohort comprised 670 or so healthy bone marrow donors. At the time of sampling, all cohort members were nominally healthy, though unrecorded immune exposures were likely present. The donor tested CMV seronegative, placing the donor among the 300 to 450 seronegative members of the cohort. A peripheral blood sample was provided by each donor, and peripheral blood mononuclear cells were used for TCR beta sequencing. Genomic DNA was extracted from the blood cell samples with the Qiagen DNeasy Blood Extraction Kit.

The sequence derives from a man between 18 and 35 years old in good health and CMV-seronegative. The source material was PBMCs. The rearrangement combines TRBV5-1 with TRBJ2-5; no D segment can be confidently identified. The base sequence is TGCGCCAGCAGCTTGATCGAGGAGACCCAGTACTTC. This codes for CASSLIEETQYF. Extended through the reference TRBV5-1 and TRBJ2-5 proteins, this CDR3 yields the full variable domain: KAGVTQTPRYLIKTRGQQVTLSCSPISGHRSVSWYQQTPGQGLQFLFEYFSETQRNKGNFPGRFSGRQFSNSRSEMNVSTLELGDSALYLCASSLIEETQYFGPGTRLLVL.